One sample yielded the 29 T cell receptor beta chains listed below, sequenced in a study of blood T cell repertoires in COVID-19. The repertoire was sequenced with immunoSEQ multiplex PCR; TCRdb's copy has only in-frame clones and lacks some. The sample includes 100,000 or so clones, approximately 92% of them seen just once. The sample taken for sequencing was peripheral blood. The receptors were sampled from a woman over 75 with acute or convalescent COVID-19.

V gene TRBV5-1 combines with J gene TRBJ1-5, with no clear D. The CDR3 length is 15 residues. V was trimmed by 1 base and J by 7 bases, leaving 15 bases between them. Germline V gene data show CDR1 as SGHRS and CDR2 as YFSETQ. The CDR3 here is CASSLSGEVGQPQHF. CDR3 nucleotides: TGCGCCAGCAGCTTGTCCGGGGAAGTTGGCCAGCCCCAGCATTTT.

The chain carries TRBV7-9 and TRBJ1-6, with D possibly TRBD1 on 6 matching bases. Trimming removed 6 bases at V and 7 bases at J, with 13 bases between. This CDR3 spans 14 amino acids. Germline CDR1 reads SEHNR; CDR2 reads FQNEAQ (reference sequence). CDR3 region: CASRNGQTNSPLHF. The CDR3 coding sequence is TGTGCCAGCAGGAACGGACAGACAAATTCACCCCTCCACTTT.

This chain links TRBV7-9 with TRBJ2-3; D is ambiguous. Trimming took off 1 base at V and 3 bases at J, with 11 bases between the two ends. The germline gives CDR1 SEHNR, CDR2 FQNEAQ (reference sequence). The CDR3 spans 15 residues. In DNA, the CDR3 is TGTGCCAGCAGCTTAGATCCTTTAGTAACAGATACGCAGTATTTT. Encoded protein: CASSLDPLVTDTQYF.

DNA for the CDR3: TGTGCCTGGAGTGTAAGGCAGGGAAACACCGGGGAGCTGTTTTTT. Translation: CAWSVRQGNTGELFF. V is TRBV30 and J is TRBJ2-2; possibly TRBD1 for D (5 bases). This CDR3 comprises 15 residues. Germline V gene sequence: CDR1 GTSNPN, CDR2 SVGIG (reference sequence). Trimming took off 0 bases at V and 2 bases at J, with 10 bases between the two ends.

The rearrangement uses TRBV2 and TRBJ1-1; 7 bases match TRBD1. In germline, CDR1 is SNHLY, CDR2 FYNNEI. The CDR3 extends over 13 amino acids. Germline trimming cut 3 bases from V and 7 bases from J; bases unmatched to any gene: 5. The CDR3 loop is CASSDWDSYEAFF. The CDR3, as DNA: TGTGCCAGCAGTGATTGGGACAGCTATGAAGCTTTCTTT.

This rearrangement joins TRBV30 to TRBJ1-4; D call uncertain. The germline CDR1 and CDR2 sequences are GTSNPN and SVGIG (reference sequence). Trimming stripped 5 bases from V and 0 bases from J, with 10 bases between. The CDR3 is 14 amino acids. CDR3 DNA sequence: TGTGCCTGGGGAGACGGTACAACTAATGAAAAACTGTTTTTT. It codes for CAWGDGTTNEKLFF. Using reference TRBV30 and TRBJ1-4 for the parts outside the CDR3, the full variable domain is SQTIHQWPATLVQPVGSPLSLECTVEGTSNPNLYWYRQAAGRGLQLLFYSVGIGQISSEVPQNLSASRPQDRQFILSSKKLLLSDSGFYLCAWGDGTTNEKLFFGSGTQLSVL.

This chain links TRBV10-3 with TRBJ1-4; D unclear. CDR1 and CDR2 from the germline V gene are ENHRY and SYGVKD. This CDR3 spans 15 amino acids. The germline V and J ends were trimmed by 0 bases and 6 bases, with 11 bases remaining between them. The CDR3 DNA follows: TGTGCCATCAGTGAGTCTCGGGATGGGTATGAAAAACTGTTTTTT. Its translation: CAISESRDGYEKLFF.

The rearrangement joins TRBV7-8 to TRBJ1-5; D not resolved. In germline, CDR1 is SGHVS, CDR2 FQNEAQ. V was shortened by 5 bases and J by 6 bases, with 17 bases between the two germline ends. The CDR3 consists of 15 residues. CDR3 region: CASSGREQLSQPQHF. The CDR3 DNA sequence: TGTGCCAGCAGCGGCCGGGAGCAGTTAAGTCAGCCCCAGCATTTT.

CDR3 sequence reads: CASRQQFYNSPLHF. The CDR3 DNA sequence: TGTGCCAGCAGACAACAGTTCTATAATTCACCCCTCCACTTT. The rearrangement links TRBV5-6 to TRBJ1-6; D unresolved. V was pared by 5 bases and J by 3 bases, with 9 bases between. From germline, CDR1 is SGHDT and CDR2 YYEEEE. The CDR3 runs 14 residues.

The rearrangement links TRBV7-9 to TRBJ1-5; 7 bases align to TRBD1. The CDR3 runs to 15 residues. Trimming at V came to 0 bases and at J to 9 bases, leaving 8 bases not matched to a gene. Germline values: CDR1 SEHNR, CDR2 FQNEAQ (reference sequence). CDR3 coding DNA: TGTGCCAGCAGCTTAGCAGGGGGCGAAAAAATGCCCCAGCATTTT. Translating it yields CASSLAGGEKMPQHF.

The chain couples TRBV6-5 to TRBJ2-1; D remains ambiguous. The V gene's germline CDR1 is MNHEY and CDR2 SVGAGI. The CDR3 runs to 11 residues. Trimming removed 2 bases at V and 7 bases at J, with 3 bases between. DNA for the CDR3: TGTGCCAGCAGTTACCGGAATGAGCAGTTCTTC. This encodes CASSYRNEQFF.

The rearrangement joins TRBV4-1 to TRBJ1-5; 9 bases map to TRBD1. The germline V gene has CDR1 MGHRA and CDR2 YSYEKL. After removal of 1 base from V and 2 bases from J, the junction contained 3 bases not matched to a gene. This CDR3 is built from 16 residues. The CDR3 DNA is TGCGCCAGCAGCCAAGGAAGACAGGGGGGCAATCAGCCCCAGCATTTT. This sequence encodes CASSQGRQGGNQPQHF.

About this clone itself: This CDR3 is also generated by other DNA sequences in the sample. The chain links TRBV30 to TRBJ1-5, with 7 bases fitting TRBD1. There are 13 residues in the CDR3. The germline CDR1 and CDR2 sequences are GTSNPN and SVGIG (reference sequence). After removal of 3 bases from V and 1 base from J, the junction contained 0 bases not matched to a gene. This chain's CDR3 is CAWSRGSNQPQHF. CDR3 nucleotide sequence: TGTGCCTGGAGCAGGGGGAGCAATCAGCCCCAGCATTTT.

A few counts support this clone. The genes are TRBV6-5 and TRBJ2-1; D gene unclear. With 9 bases removed from V and 9 bases from J, the gap between germline ends came to 12 bases. CDR1 is MNHEY and CDR2 is SVGAGI in the germline V gene. There are 11 residues in the CDR3. The CDR3 protein is CASPKGGEQFF. The CDR3 coding sequence is TGTGCCAGTCCCAAAGGCGGTGAGCAGTTCTTC.

This chain uses TRBV29-1 with TRBJ2-5, with 7 bases aligning to TRBD1. The CDR3 is 11 amino acids. CDR1 is SQVTM, CDR2 ANQGSEA, per germline. J lost 7 bases, V lost 6 bases, and 5 bases had no gene match. The CDR3 DNA follows: TGCAGCGTGACAGGGTTTGGGACCCAGTACTTC. It is translated as CSVTGFGTQYF.

The rearrangement links TRBV18 to TRBJ2-2, with D possibly TRBD1 on 7 matching bases. The CDR3 spans 15 residues. Germline loops: CDR1 KGHSH, CDR2 LQKENI. Between the trimmed V and J ends, which lost 4 bases and 3 bases, there was a span of 12 bases. The CDR3: CASSRQGGYTGELFF. The CDR3 DNA follows: TGTGCCAGCTCACGACAGGGAGGTTACACCGGGGAGCTGTTTTTT.

CDR3 DNA: TGTGCCAGCAGCCTTCGACCGGGTCTACCGGGTATTGGCTACGAGCAGTACTTC. Its protein is CASSLRPGLPGIGYEQYF. The chain links TRBV11-2 to TRBJ2-7; no reliable D call. The CDR3 sequence is 18 residues long. The germline gives CDR1 SGHAT, CDR2 FQNNGV. Trimming took 5 bases from V and 3 from J, leaving 26 bases between them.

This clone was seen just once. This chain uses TRBV3-1 (or the pseudogene TRBV3-2) with TRBJ2-5; no reliable D call. Germline V lookup: CDR1 LGHDT, CDR2 YNNKEL (reference sequence). Trimming took 0 bases from V and 5 from J, leaving 19 bases between them. The length of the CDR3 is 17 residues. The CDR3 coding sequence is TGTGCCAGCAGCCAAGAGACTCGGCTGTCTGTTTTGGAGACCCAGTACTTC. Its protein is CASSQETRLSVLETQYF.

This clone was counted a single time. The J gene is TRBJ2-5, the V gene TRBV28; 9 bases fit TRBD2. The CDR3 extends over 15 amino acids. Germline CDR1 and CDR2: MDHEN and SYDVKM. V shed 8 bases and J 3 bases; nucleotides not matched to a gene: 10. In nucleotides, the CDR3 is TGTGCCAGCTCACGGGCTAGCGGGGACAAAGAGACCCAGTACTTC. Its translation is CASSRASGDKETQYF.

V and J are TRBV30 and TRBJ1-5; 10 bases fit TRBD1. CDR3 length: 15 residues. After removal of 1 base from V and 3 bases from J, the junction contained 3 bases not matched to a gene. The germline V gene encodes CDR1 GTSNPN and CDR2 SVGIG (reference sequence). The CDR3 bases are TGTGCCTGGAGTGGGACAGGGGGTTTCAATCAGCCCCAGCATTTT. Protein product: CAWSGTGGFNQPQHF. Full variable domain (remainder filled in from reference TRBV30 and TRBJ1-5): SQTIHQWPATLVQPVGSPLSLECTVEGTSNPNLYWYRQAAGRGLQLLFYSVGIGQISSEVPQNLSASRPQDRQFILSSKKLLLSDSGFYLCAWSGTGGFNQPQHFGDGTRLSIL.

V and J are TRBV7-9 and TRBJ2-3; 7 nucleotides line up with TRBD2. V lost 5 bases, J lost 2 bases, and 10 bases stayed unmatched. In germline, CDR1 is SEHNR, CDR2 FQNEAQ (reference sequence). The CDR3 is 16 amino acids. The chain's CDR3 is CASSIRVSGYTDTQYF. Here the CDR3 DNA reads TGTGCCAGCAGCATTCGCGTTAGCGGGTACACAGATACGCAGTATTTT. The complete variable domain, with remaining parts taken from reference TRBV7-9 and TRBJ2-3, reads DTGVSQNPRHKITKRGQNVTFRCDPISEHNRLYWYRQTLGQGPEFLTYFQNEAQLEKSRLLSDRFSAERPKGSFSTLEIQRTEQGDSAMYLCASSIRVSGYTDTQYFGPGTRLTVL.

The V and J genes are TRBV19 and TRBJ2-3; 10 nucleotides agree with TRBD2. V was pared by 0 bases and J by 9 bases, with 6 bases of the junction left unmatched. The V gene's germline CDR1 is LNHDA and CDR2 SQIVND (reference sequence). The CDR3 contains 15 residues. The CDR3 nucleotides are TGTGCCAGTAGTATAGAGCTCCAGACTAGCGGGACGCAGTATTTT. Translation gives CASSIELQTSGTQYF.

This chain uses TRBV5-1 with TRBJ2-5, with TRBD2 as a possible D gene (6 bases). Looked up from germline, CDR1 is SGHRS and CDR2 is YFSETQ. The V end lost 4 bases, the J end lost 1 base, and 11 bases lay between the germline ends. This CDR3 contains 14 residues. CDR3 sequence: CASSAGRLQETQYF. CDR3 coding DNA: TGCGCCAGCAGCGCGGGACGCCTCCAAGAGACCCAGTACTTC.

This chain connects TRBV5-4 to TRBJ1-1, with D maybe TRBD1 (5 bases). Germline V lookup: CDR1 SGHNT, CDR2 YYREEE (reference sequence). V dropped 2 bases and J dropped 4 bases, with 9 bases sitting between them. The CDR3 covers 13 residues. CDR3 loop: CASSFGGGTEAFF. The CDR3 nucleotides read TGTGCCAGCAGCTTTGGCGGGGGCACTGAAGCTTTCTTT.

This chain joins TRBV5-1 and TRBJ1-2; D is perhaps TRBD1 (6 bases). Between the trimmed V and J ends, which lost 0 bases and 0 bases, there was a span of 18 bases. There are 18 residues in the CDR3. Germline values: CDR1 SGHRS, CDR2 YFSETQ. The CDR3 sequence: CASSLDGRGASANYGYTF. The CDR3 coding sequence is TGCGCCAGCAGCTTGGACGGCAGGGGCGCCTCGGCTAACTATGGCTACACCTTC. Full variable domain (outside the CDR3, taken from reference TRBV5-1 and TRBJ1-2): KAGVTQTPRYLIKTRGQQVTLSCSPISGHRSVSWYQQTPGQGLQFLFEYFSETQRNKGNFPGRFSGRQFSNSRSEMNVSTLELGDSALYLCASSLDGRGASANYGYTFGSGTRLTVV.

The chain employs TRBV28 and TRBJ1-5, with D perhaps matching TRBD1 (6 bases). Trimming removed 7 bases from V and 3 bases from J, with 16 bases in between. CDR3 length equals 15 residues. CDR1 and CDR2 (germline): MDHEN, SYDVKM. CDR3: CASKPGTSNNQPQHF. CDR3 DNA: TGTGCCAGCAAACCTGGGACATCAAACAATCAGCCCCAGCATTTT.

This chain joins TRBV5-6 and TRBJ1-5, with D possibly being TRBD1 (5 bases). Germline V gene sequence: CDR1 SGHDT, CDR2 YYEEEE. Trimming left V 4 bases short and J 6 bases short, with 23 bases between. The CDR3 has 17 residues. CDR3 amino acids: CASSLLGAVQGIQPQHF. As DNA, the CDR3 is TGTGCCAGCAGCCTGCTAGGGGCGGTGCAGGGAATTCAGCCCCAGCATTTT.

This rearrangement joins TRBV3-1 (or the pseudogene TRBV3-2) to TRBJ2-1, with TRBD2 as a possible D gene (6 bases). Germline loops: CDR1 LGHDT, CDR2 YNNKEL (reference sequence). V was shortened by 0 bases and J by 0 bases, with 6 bases between the two germline ends. The CDR3 is 15 residues long. CDR3 loop: CASSQDGGSYNEQFF. The DNA of the CDR3 is TGTGCCAGCAGCCAAGACGGGGGCTCCTACAATGAGCAGTTCTTC.

The rearrangement links TRBV5-1 to TRBJ2-3; 9 bases match TRBD2. CDR3 length: 16 amino acids. CDR1 SGHRS and CDR2 YFSETQ come from the germline V gene. Germline trimming cut 4 bases from V and 2 bases from J; bases unmatched to any gene: 8. The CDR3 is CASSPSKRGVTDTQYF. CDR3 nucleotide sequence: TGCGCCAGCAGCCCTTCTAAGCGGGGGGTCACAGATACGCAGTATTTT.